Sequencing of this T cell receptor beta chain was carried out in a study of post-analysis software for immune sequencing data (dated by TCRdb to 2015 to 2017). Broadly, across the study: Relapsing-remitting, secondary progressive and progressive-relapsing multiple sclerosis were recorded as disease courses, and subtype annotation was lacking for some patients. A subset of samples was prepared in parallel using single-end sample barcoding, then pooled and co-amplified after Illumina adapter ligation. The patient repertoires were set against about 10 previously published healthy control repertoires from donors whose ages ranged from 6 to 25 years. The paper's findings and limits, for the study overall: Patients showed significantly higher frequencies than controls for roughly five TRBV segments, among them TRBV5-6, TRBV5-1 and TRBV20-1. Direct clustering with F measure showed strong co-clustering of samples prepared in the same batch, prompting a batch-effect correction. The control group was slightly older than the multiple sclerosis patient group. Multiple sclerosis patients had significantly lower normalized Chao1 diversity than controls, a result that suggests substantial peripheral T-cell clonal expansion.

V is shortened by 6 bases, J by 1 base, and the region joining them spans 13 bases. The CDR3, from cysteine to phenylalanine, totals 15 residues. Kept here is only the CDR3 DNA, which spans 45 bases and is read in frame from base 1. The germline V gene gives CDR1 as MGHRA and CDR2 as YSYEKL. This clonotype occurred a few times. Its recognized antigen is unknown. Nothing much larger sits one base from this clone, and base qualities are not available. To demonstrate the VDJtools post-analysis software, TCR beta repertoires were profiled from the peripheral blood of some 12 young patients with multiple sclerosis. The multiple sclerosis patients were children and adolescents ranging in age from roughly 6 to 16 years. Receptor libraries were prepared by PCR. The sequencer listed for this sample is Illumina HiSeq 2500. To reduce PCR and sequencing biases, unique molecular identifiers were built into the TCR beta cDNA libraries. About 500,000 cDNA molecules were obtained for every 1 to 10 million input T cells, so each molecule roughly corresponded to one T cell. The patient libraries were prepared and sequenced using the same protocol as the earlier healthy control dataset. Samples belonging to the same batch were prepared together, multiplexed and sequenced on a shared HiSeq lane. The source study handled its data this way. MIGEC handled the raw barcoded reads, throwing out single-read molecular identifier groups before consensus assembly and CDR3 extraction. Clonotype tables were post-analysed with VDJtools, normalizing diversity by down-sampling all datasets to the smallest sample size. In repertoire overlap clustering, CDR3 amino acid sequences, but not nucleotide sequences, were matched to correct batch-related cross-sample contamination. TCRdb reprocessing: public reads trimmed at Q25 with fastp, clones called with MiXCR, in-frame beta chains kept. When rows share a CDR3 protein, they turn into one entry using the most common DNA and genes. TCRdb's processing, not the study's, gives the V and J calls here. Present in this sample are more than 350,000 distinct CDR3 sequences, more than 30% of which were seen just once. 7.5% to 8.5% of the sample belongs to the ten largest clones.

The receptor was derived from a girl aged 2-9 years with multiple sclerosis. In this chain, TRBV4-1 is recombined with TRBJ1-5; no D segment can be confidently identified. The material sequenced was blood. The CDR3 reads CASSDTPKSNQPQHF. The DNA sequence is as follows: TGCGCCAGCAGTGACACACCTAAGAGCAATCAGCCCCAGCATTTT.